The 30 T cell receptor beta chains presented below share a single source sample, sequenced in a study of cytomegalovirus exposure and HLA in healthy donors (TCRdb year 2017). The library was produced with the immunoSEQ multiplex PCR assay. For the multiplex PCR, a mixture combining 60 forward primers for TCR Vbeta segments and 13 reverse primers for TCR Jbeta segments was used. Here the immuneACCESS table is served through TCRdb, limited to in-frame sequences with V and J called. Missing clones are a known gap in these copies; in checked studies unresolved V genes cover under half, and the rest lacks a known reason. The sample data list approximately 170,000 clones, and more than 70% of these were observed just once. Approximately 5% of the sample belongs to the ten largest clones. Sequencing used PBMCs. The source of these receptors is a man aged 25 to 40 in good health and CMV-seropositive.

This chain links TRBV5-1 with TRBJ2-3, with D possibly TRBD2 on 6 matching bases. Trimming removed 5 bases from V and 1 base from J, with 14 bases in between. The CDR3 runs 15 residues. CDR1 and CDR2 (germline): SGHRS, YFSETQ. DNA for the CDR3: TGCGCCAGCAGGGTGGCGGCTAGCGGCACAGATACGCAGTATTTT. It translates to CASRVAASGTDTQYF.

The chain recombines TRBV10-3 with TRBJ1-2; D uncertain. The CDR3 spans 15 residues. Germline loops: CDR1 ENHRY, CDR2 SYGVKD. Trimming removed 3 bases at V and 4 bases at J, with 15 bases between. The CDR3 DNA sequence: TGTGCCATCAGTGATAAAGTAGCTGATCTCTATGGCTACACCTTC. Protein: CAISDKVADLYGYTF.

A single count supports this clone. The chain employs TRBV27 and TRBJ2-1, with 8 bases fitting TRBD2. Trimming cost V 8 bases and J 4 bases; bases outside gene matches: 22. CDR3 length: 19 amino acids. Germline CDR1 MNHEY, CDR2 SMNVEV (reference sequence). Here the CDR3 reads CASRGGDGLGGFTYNEQFF. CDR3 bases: TGTGCCAGCCGGGGGGGAGACGGATTGGGTGGATTCACTTACAATGAGCAGTTCTTC.

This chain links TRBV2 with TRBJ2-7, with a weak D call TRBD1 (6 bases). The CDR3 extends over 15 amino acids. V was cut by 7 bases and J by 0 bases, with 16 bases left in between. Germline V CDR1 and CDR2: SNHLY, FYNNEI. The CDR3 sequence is CASIQDRSPSYEQYF. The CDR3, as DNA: TGTGCCAGCATCCAAGACAGGTCCCCCTCCTACGAGCAGTACTTC.

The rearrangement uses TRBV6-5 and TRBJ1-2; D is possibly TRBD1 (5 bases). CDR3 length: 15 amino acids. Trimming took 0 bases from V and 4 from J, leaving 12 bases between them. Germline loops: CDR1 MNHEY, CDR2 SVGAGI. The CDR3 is CASSYSTQGGYGYTF. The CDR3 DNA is TGTGCCAGCAGTTACTCGACCCAGGGAGGCTATGGCTACACCTTC.

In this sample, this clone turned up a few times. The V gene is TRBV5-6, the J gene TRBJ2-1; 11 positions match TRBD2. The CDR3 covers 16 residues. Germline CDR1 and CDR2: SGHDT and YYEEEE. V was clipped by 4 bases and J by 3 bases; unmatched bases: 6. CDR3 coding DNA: TGTGCCAGCAGCACCCCGACTAGCGGGAACTACAATGAGCAGTTCTTC. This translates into CASSTPTSGNYNEQFF.

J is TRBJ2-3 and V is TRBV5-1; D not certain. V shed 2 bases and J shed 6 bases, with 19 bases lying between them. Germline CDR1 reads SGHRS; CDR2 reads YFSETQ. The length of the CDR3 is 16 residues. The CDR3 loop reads CASSLSPAGESDTQYF. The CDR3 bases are TGCGCCAGCAGCTTATCTCCAGCAGGCGAATCGGATACGCAGTATTTT.

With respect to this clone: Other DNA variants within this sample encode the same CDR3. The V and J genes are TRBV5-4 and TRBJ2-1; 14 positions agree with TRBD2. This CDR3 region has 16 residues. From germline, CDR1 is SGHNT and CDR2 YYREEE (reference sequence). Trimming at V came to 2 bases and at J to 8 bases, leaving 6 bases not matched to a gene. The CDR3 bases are TGTGCCAGCAGCTTTCGACTAGCGGGGGGGGTTGATGAGCAGTTCTTC. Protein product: CASSFRLAGGVDEQFF.

CDR3 protein: CASSLDREQLEAFF. The CDR3 bases are TGTGCCAGCAGCTTAGACCGGGAACAGCTCGAAGCTTTCTTT. V is TRBV7-2 and J is TRBJ1-1; D is unclear. The CDR3 length is 14 residues. Germline values: CDR1 SGHTA, CDR2 FQGNSA. V lost 1 base and J 8 bases, leaving 14 bases between the germline ends.

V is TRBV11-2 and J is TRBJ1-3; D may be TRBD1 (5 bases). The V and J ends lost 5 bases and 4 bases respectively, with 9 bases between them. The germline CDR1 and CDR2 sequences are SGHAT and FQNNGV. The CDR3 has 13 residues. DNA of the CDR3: TGTGCCAGCAGCCGTTACAGGGGAAACACCATATATTTT. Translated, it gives CASSRYRGNTIYF.

In DNA form, the CDR3 reads TGTGCCAGCAGCCTGCAGCGGGGGCGAGGCACAGATACGCAGTATTTT. This codes for CASSLQRGRGTDTQYF. The chain combines TRBV5-4 with TRBJ2-3; 8 nucleotides line up with TRBD2. Germline V gives CDR1 SGHNT, CDR2 YYREEE (reference sequence). V was clipped by 4 bases and J by 1 base; unmatched bases: 8. This CDR3 spans 16 amino acids. The complete variable domain, with remaining parts taken from reference TRBV5-4 and TRBJ2-3, reads ETGVTQSPTHLIKTRGQQVTLRCSSQSGHNTVSWYQQALGQGPQFIFQYYREEENGRGNFPPRFSGLQFPNYSSELNVNALELDDSALYLCASSLQRGRGTDTQYFGPGTRLTVL.

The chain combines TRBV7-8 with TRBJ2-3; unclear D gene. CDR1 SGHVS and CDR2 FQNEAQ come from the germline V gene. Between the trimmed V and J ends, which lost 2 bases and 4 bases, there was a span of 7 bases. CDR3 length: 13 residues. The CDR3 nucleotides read TGTGCCAGCAGCTTACGGGTCCCAGATACGCAGTATTTT. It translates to CASSLRVPDTQYF.

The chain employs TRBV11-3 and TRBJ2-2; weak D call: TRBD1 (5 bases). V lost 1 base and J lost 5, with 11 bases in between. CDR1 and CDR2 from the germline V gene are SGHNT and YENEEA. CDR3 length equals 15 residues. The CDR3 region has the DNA TGTGCCAGCAGCTTAGGGGGCGGTTCAACCGGGGAGCTGTTTTTT. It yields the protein CASSLGGGSTGELFF.

CDR3: CASSLANTEAFF. DNA for the CDR3: TGTGCCAGCAGCCTAGCGAACACTGAAGCTTTCTTT. This chain uses TRBV28 with TRBJ1-1; D is ambiguous. Trimming stripped 6 bases from V and 1 base from J, with 6 bases between. Germline V gene sequence: CDR1 MDHEN, CDR2 SYDVKM. This CDR3 has 12 residues. The variable domain in full, completed from reference TRBV28 and TRBJ1-1, reads DVKVTQSSRYLVKRTGEKVFLECVQDMDHENMFWYRQDPGLGLRLIYFSYDVKMKEKGDIPEGYSVSREKKERFSLILESASTNQTSMYLCASSLANTEAFFGQGTRLTVV.

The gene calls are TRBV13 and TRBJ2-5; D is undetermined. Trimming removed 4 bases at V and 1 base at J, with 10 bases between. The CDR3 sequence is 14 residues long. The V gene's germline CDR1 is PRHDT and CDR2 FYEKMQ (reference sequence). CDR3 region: CASSSWAGQETQYF. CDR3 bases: TGTGCCAGCAGCTCGTGGGCAGGCCAAGAGACCCAGTACTTC. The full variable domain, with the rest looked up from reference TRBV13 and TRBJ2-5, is AAGVIQSPRHLIKEKRETATLKCYPIPRHDTVYWYQQGPGQDPQFLISFYEKMQSDKGSIPDRFSAQQFSDYHSELNMSSLELGDSALYFCASSSWAGQETQYFGPGTRLLVL.

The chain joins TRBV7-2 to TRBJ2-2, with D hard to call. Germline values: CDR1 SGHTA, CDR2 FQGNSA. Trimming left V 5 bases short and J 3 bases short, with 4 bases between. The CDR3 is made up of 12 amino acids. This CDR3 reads CASSPHTGELFF. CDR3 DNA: TGTGCCAGCAGCCCTCACACCGGGGAGCTGTTTTTT.

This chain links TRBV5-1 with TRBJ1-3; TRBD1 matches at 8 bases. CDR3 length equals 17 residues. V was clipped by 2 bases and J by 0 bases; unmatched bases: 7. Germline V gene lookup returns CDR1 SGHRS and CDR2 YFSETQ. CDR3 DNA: TGCGCCAGCAGCTTATGGACAGGGTCGAACTCTGGAAACACCATATATTTT. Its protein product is CASSLWTGSNSGNTIYF. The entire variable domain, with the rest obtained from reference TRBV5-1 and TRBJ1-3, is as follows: KAGVTQTPRYLIKTRGQQVTLSCSPISGHRSVSWYQQTPGQGLQFLFEYFSETQRNKGNFPGRFSGRQFSNSRSEMNVSTLELGDSALYLCASSLWTGSNSGNTIYFGEGSWLTVV.

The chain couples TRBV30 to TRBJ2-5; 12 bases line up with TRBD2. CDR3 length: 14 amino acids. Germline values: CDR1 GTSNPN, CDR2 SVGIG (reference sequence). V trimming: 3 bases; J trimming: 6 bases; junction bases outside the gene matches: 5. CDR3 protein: CAWSLAGGPKTQYF. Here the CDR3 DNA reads TGTGCCTGGAGCCTAGCGGGGGGGCCCAAGACCCAGTACTTC.

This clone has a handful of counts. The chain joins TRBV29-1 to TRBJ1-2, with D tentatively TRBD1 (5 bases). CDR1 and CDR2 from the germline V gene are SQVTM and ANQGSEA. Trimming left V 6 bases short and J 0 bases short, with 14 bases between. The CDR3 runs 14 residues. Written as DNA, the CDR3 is TGCAGCGTGGGGGGTGCCACAGCTAACTATGGCTACACCTTC. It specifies CSVGGATANYGYTF.

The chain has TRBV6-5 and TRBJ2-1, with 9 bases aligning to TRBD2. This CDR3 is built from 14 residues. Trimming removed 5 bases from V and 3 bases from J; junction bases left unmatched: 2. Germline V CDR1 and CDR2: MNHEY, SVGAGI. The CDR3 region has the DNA TGTGCCAGCAGTCAACTAGCGGGCTACAATGAGCAGTTCTTC. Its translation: CASSQLAGYNEQFF.

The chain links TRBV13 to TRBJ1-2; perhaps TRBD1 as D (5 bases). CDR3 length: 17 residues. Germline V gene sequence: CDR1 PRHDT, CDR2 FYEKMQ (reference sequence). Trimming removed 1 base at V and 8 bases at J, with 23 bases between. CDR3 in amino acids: CASSLAPRQLTGGGYTF. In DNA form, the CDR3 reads TGTGCCAGCAGCTTAGCCCCGAGACAGTTGACGGGAGGGGGCTACACCTTC.

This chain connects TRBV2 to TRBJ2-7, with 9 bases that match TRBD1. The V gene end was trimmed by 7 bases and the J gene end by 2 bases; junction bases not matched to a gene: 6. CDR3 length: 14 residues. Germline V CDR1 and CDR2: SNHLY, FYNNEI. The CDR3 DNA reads TGTGCCAGCACCCTTGACAGGGGGGCCTACGAGCAGTACTTC. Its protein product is CASTLDRGAYEQYF.

CDR3 nucleotide sequence: TGTGCCATCAGTGTGGACAGGGATGTTCGAGAGACCCAGTACTTC. Translating it yields CAISVDRDVRETQYF. The chain couples TRBV10-3 to TRBJ2-5, with TRBD1 matching 8 bases. V was clipped by 4 bases and J by 4 bases; unmatched bases: 8. The CDR3 extends over 15 amino acids. Looked up from germline, CDR1 is ENHRY and CDR2 is SYGVKD.

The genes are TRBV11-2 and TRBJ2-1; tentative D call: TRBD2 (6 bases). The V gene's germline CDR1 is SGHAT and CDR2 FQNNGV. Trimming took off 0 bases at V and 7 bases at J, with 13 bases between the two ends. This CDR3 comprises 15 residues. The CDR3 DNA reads TGTGCCAGCAGCTTAGAGGCGGGAAAGGGAAATGAGCAGTTCTTC. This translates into CASSLEAGKGNEQFF.

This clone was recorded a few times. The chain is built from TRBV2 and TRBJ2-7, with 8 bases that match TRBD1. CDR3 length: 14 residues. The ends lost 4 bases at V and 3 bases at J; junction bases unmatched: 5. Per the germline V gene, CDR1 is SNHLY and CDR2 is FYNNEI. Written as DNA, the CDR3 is TGTGCCAGCAGTGTAGACAGGGGCAACTACGAGCAGTACTTC. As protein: CASSVDRGNYEQYF.

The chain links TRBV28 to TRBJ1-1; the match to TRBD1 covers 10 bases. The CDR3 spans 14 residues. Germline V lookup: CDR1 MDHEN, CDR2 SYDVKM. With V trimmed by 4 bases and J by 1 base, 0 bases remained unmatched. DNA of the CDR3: TGTGCCAGCAGTTGGGACAGGGGGAACACTGAAGCTTTCTTT. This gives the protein CASSWDRGNTEAFF.

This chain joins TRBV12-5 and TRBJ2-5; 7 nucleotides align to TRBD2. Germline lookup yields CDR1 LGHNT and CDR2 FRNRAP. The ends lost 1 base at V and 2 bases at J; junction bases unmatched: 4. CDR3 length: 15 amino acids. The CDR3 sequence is CASGLAGGLQETQYF. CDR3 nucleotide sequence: TGTGCTAGTGGTTTGGCGGGGGGTTTACAAGAGACCCAGTACTTC. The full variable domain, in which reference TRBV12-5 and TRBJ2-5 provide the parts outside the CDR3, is DARVTQTPRHKVTEMGQEVTMRCQPILGHNTVFWYRQTMMQGLELLAYFRNRAPLDDSGMPKDRFSAEMPDATLATLKIQPSEPRDSAVYFCASGLAGGLQETQYFGPGTRLLVL.

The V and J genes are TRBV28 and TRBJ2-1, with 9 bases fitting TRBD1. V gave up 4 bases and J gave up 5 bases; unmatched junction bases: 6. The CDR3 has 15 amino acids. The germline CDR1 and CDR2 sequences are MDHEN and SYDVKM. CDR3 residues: CASSSPGQGNNEQFF. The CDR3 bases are TGTGCCAGCAGTTCACCGGGACAGGGAAACAATGAGCAGTTCTTC.

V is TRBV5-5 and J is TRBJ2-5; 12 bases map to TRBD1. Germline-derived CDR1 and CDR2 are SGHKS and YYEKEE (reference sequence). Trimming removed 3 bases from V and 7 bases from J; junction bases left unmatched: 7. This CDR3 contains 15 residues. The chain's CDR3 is CASSSWDRGQGTQYF. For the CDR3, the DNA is TGTGCCAGCAGCTCCTGGGACAGGGGGCAGGGGACCCAGTACTTC.

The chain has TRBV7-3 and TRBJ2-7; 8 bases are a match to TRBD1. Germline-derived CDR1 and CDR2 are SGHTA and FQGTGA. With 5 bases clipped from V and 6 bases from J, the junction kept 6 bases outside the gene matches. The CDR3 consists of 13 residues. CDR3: CASSNRQGTEQYF. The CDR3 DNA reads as TGTGCCAGCAGCAATAGACAGGGGACCGAGCAGTACTTC.